This T cell receptor (beta chain) was identified during a study of cytomegalovirus exposure and HLA in healthy donors. Germline CDR1 is LNHDA and CDR2 is SQIVND (reference sequence). The CDR3 has 16 residues. The V segment lost 1 base and the J segment 7 bases; nucleotides outside the gene matches: 4. Primers included in the PCR were 60 Vbeta and 13 Jbeta primers. Measured with immunoSEQ multiplex PCR; TCRdb has only the in-frame clones, and not every one. The table shows 85,000 to 130,000 clones, with about 70% occurring only once. The gene calls are TRBV19 and TRBJ2-1; 13 nucleotides line up with TRBD2. The origin of this receptor is a female donor in good health and CMV-seronegative. The sample taken for sequencing was PBMCs. The CDR3 region is CASSIVTTSGRNEQFF. CDR3 bases: TGTGCCAGTAGTATAGTGACGACTAGCGGGAGGAATGAGCAGTTCTTC.